A selection of T cell receptor beta chains follows, all from one sample in a study of blood T cell repertoires in COVID-19. TCRdb's copy holds only in-frame clones and misses some; the assay was immunoSEQ multiplex PCR. Found here are about 87,000 clones, 88% of them singletons; the top ten hold roughly 11%. The sample taken for sequencing was peripheral blood. These receptors all come from a man older than 75 with acute or convalescent COVID-19. Both conserved end residues are part of each CDR3. The D gene is left open where the match is weak. Where a row states a size, it is once, few, many or the class of an expanded clone; other rows omit it.

clone size: .
V gene: TRBV7-9
J gene: TRBJ1-5
D gene: TRBD1
CDR3 DNA: TGTGCCAGCAGCTGGGACAGGGTAGGGCCCCAGCATTTT
CDR3 protein: CASSWDRVGPQHF

clone size: .
V gene: TRBV19
J gene: TRBJ1-2
D gene: .
CDR3 DNA: TGTGCCAGTAGTTCCTCTGTGACTCAAGTCCGGGATGGCTACACCTTC
CDR3 protein: CASSSSVTQVRDGYTF

clone size: .
V gene: TRBV6-2/TRBV6-3
J gene: TRBJ1-5
D gene: .
CDR3 DNA: TGTGCCAGCAGTTACGGGGCAGGCAATCAGCCCCAGCATTTT
CDR3 protein: CASSYGAGNQPQHF

clone size: .
V gene: TRBV7-6
J gene: TRBJ2-7
D gene: TRBD2
CDR3 DNA: TGTGCCAGCAGCTTATCTCCCCTAGCGGACTACGAGCAGTACTTC
CDR3 protein: CASSLSPLADYEQYF

clone size: .
V gene: TRBV5-4
J gene: TRBJ2-1
D gene: TRBD2
CDR3 DNA: TGTGCCAGCAGCACCCCTAGGGTGGCGGGGGGTAGCTCCTACAATGAGCAGTTCTTC
CDR3 protein: CASSTPRVAGGSSYNEQFF

clone size: .
V gene: TRBV29-1
J gene: TRBJ2-6
D gene: .
CDR3 DNA: TGCAGCGTTGAAGGAACCGGGGCTGGGGCCAACGTCCTGACTTTC
CDR3 protein: CSVEGTGAGANVLTF

clone size: .
V gene: TRBV12-3/TRBV12-4
J gene: TRBJ1-2
D gene: .
CDR3 DNA: TGTGCCAGCACCCTTAGGACAGATGGCTACACCTTC
CDR3 protein: CASTLRTDGYTF

clone size: .
V gene: TRBV10-3
J gene: TRBJ2-7
D gene: TRBD2
CDR3 DNA: TGTGCCATCAGTGGACTAGCGGGAACCTACGAGCAGTACTTC
CDR3 protein: CAISGLAGTYEQYF

clone size: .
V gene: TRBV7-3
J gene: TRBJ2-2
D gene: TRBD1
CDR3 DNA: TGTGCCAGCAGCGATGGGACAGCCAACACCGGGGAGCTGTTTTTT
CDR3 protein: CASSDGTANTGELFF

clone size: few
V gene: TRBV10-2
J gene: TRBJ2-1
D gene: TRBD2
CDR3 DNA: TGCGCCAGCGAGTCCCTAGCGGGGGACTCCTACAATGAGCAGTTCTTC
CDR3 protein: CASESLAGDSYNEQFF

clone size: .
V gene: TRBV7-9
J gene: TRBJ1-6
D gene: .
CDR3 DNA: TGTGCCAGCAGCTTACTAGGGGATAATTCACCCCTCCACTTT
CDR3 protein: CASSLLGDNSPLHF

clone size: .
V gene: TRBV24-1
J gene: TRBJ2-2
D gene: .
CDR3 DNA: TGTGCCACCAGTGATCCCAACACCGCCGGGGAGCTGTTTTTT
CDR3 protein: CATSDPNTAGELFF

clone size: .
V gene: TRBV5-4
J gene: TRBJ2-3
D gene: TRBD2
CDR3 DNA: TGTGCCAGCAGCCCCGGACTAGCGCAAACTAGCACAGATACGCAGTATTTT
CDR3 protein: CASSPGLAQTSTDTQYF

clone size: .
V gene: TRBV25-1
J gene: TRBJ1-1
D gene: TRBD1
CDR3 DNA: TGTGCCAGCGGGACAGGGAGTAAGAACACTGAAGCTTTCTTT
CDR3 protein: CASGTGSKNTEAFF

clone size: .
V gene: TRBV4-3
J gene: TRBJ2-7
D gene: TRBD1
CDR3 DNA: TGCGCCAGCAGCCAAGATCGCCTTGGGACAGGGGGCTACGAGCAGTACTTC
CDR3 protein: CASSQDRLGTGGYEQYF

clone size: .
V gene: TRBV29-1
J gene: TRBJ2-1
D gene: TRBD2
CDR3 DNA: TGCAGTATAGCGGGAGGGCGATACAATGAGCAGTTCTTC
CDR3 protein: CSIAGGRYNEQFF

clone size: .
V gene: TRBV30
J gene: TRBJ1-4
D gene: TRBD1
CDR3 DNA: TGTGCCTGGACCTCTCAACAGGGGGTTGTCCGTAAACTGTTTTTT
CDR3 protein: CAWTSQQGVVRKLFF

clone size: .
V gene: TRBV5-8
J gene: TRBJ1-4
D gene: .
CDR3 DNA: TGTGCCAGCAGCACCGAGGGATACACTAATGAAAAACTGTTTTTT
CDR3 protein: CASSTEGYTNEKLFF

clone size: .
V gene: TRBV19
J gene: TRBJ1-3
D gene: TRBD1
CDR3 DNA: TGTGCCAGTAGTACCTTCCAACGACAGGGCGACACCATATATTTT
CDR3 protein: CASSTFQRQGDTIYF

clone size: once
V gene: TRBV7-8
J gene: TRBJ1-5
D gene: .
CDR3 DNA: TGTGCCAGCAGCCGAGGACAGTTGGGTGGCAATCAGCCCCAGCATTTT
CDR3 protein: CASSRGQLGGNQPQHF

clone size: .
V gene: TRBV5-1
J gene: TRBJ1-1
D gene: .
CDR3 DNA: TGCGCCAGCAGCCCCAGGTTCGGGAGGGACACTGAAGCTTTCTTT
CDR3 protein: CASSPRFGRDTEAFF

clone size: .
V gene: TRBV3-1/TRBV3-2
J gene: TRBJ1-1
D gene: TRBD1
CDR3 DNA: TGTGCCAGCAGCCGACAGGGCGGGGACACTGAAGCTTTCTTT
CDR3 protein: CASSRQGGDTEAFF

clone size: .
V gene: TRBV5-1
J gene: TRBJ1-6
D gene: .
CDR3 DNA: TGCGCCAGCAGCTTGGCGATAGGGGATCGTTCACCCCTCCACTTT
CDR3 protein: CASSLAIGDRSPLHF

clone size: .
V gene: TRBV6-2/TRBV6-3
J gene: TRBJ1-1
D gene: .
CDR3 DNA: TGTGCCAGCAGTTACTCCCAGGTAATAACCGGTCCTGAAGCTTTCTTT
CDR3 protein: CASSYSQVITGPEAFF

clone size: .
V gene: TRBV5-6
J gene: TRBJ2-5
D gene: .
CDR3 DNA: TGTGCCAGTAAGACAGTTGGGGAGACCCAGTACTTC
CDR3 protein: CASKTVGETQYF

clone size: many
V gene: TRBV7-9
J gene: TRBJ1-3
D gene: .
CDR3 DNA: TGTGCCAGCAGCTTAAGGGTGGAAGGTGCCATCGCGGGGAACACCATATATTTT
CDR3 protein: CASSLRVEGAIAGNTIYF

clone size: .
V gene: TRBV10-3
J gene: TRBJ2-7
D gene: TRBD1
CDR3 DNA: TGTGCCATCAGGCAGGGACAGGGGGATGGTGAGCAGTACTTC
CDR3 protein: CAIRQGQGDGEQYF

clone size: .
V gene: TRBV4-3
J gene: TRBJ1-2
D gene: .
CDR3 DNA: TGCGCCAGCAGCCAAGAGGCGGGTTATGGCTACACCTTC
CDR3 protein: CASSQEAGYGYTF

clone size: few
V gene: TRBV6-5
J gene: TRBJ1-1
D gene: .
CDR3 DNA: TGTGCCAGCAGGTCGGGGGGGACTAACACTGAAGCTTTCTTT
CDR3 protein: CASRSGGTNTEAFF

clone size: .
V gene: TRBV3-1/TRBV3-2
J gene: TRBJ1-1
D gene: TRBD1
CDR3 DNA: TGTGCCAGCAGCCCGACAGGGTCGAACACTGAAGCTTTCTTT
CDR3 protein: CASSPTGSNTEAFF

clone size: few
V gene: TRBV5-5
J gene: TRBJ1-2
D gene: .
CDR3 DNA: TGTGCCAGCAGCTTGGGTCCTGACTATGGCTACACCTTC
CDR3 protein: CASSLGPDYGYTF

clone size: few
V gene: TRBV27
J gene: TRBJ2-7
D gene: TRBD2
CDR3 DNA: TGTGCCAGCAGTTCTCCTAGGGGAGCGGGGTTGTACGAGCAGTACTTC
CDR3 protein: CASSSPRGAGLYEQYF

clone size: .
V gene: TRBV5-1
J gene: TRBJ1-2
D gene: .
CDR3 DNA: TGCGCCAGCAGCTTGTTGCAGGCTAACTATGGCTACACCTTC
CDR3 protein: CASSLLQANYGYTF

clone size: .
V gene: TRBV28
J gene: TRBJ1-2
D gene: TRBD1
CDR3 DNA: TGTGCCAGCAGTTTACCGGGACAGGGGAGGGAGCGGTATGGCTACACCTTC
CDR3 protein: CASSLPGQGRERYGYTF

clone size: few
V gene: TRBV29-1
J gene: TRBJ1-4
D gene: TRBD1
CDR3 DNA: TGCAGCGTATGGACAGGGGGAAAACTGTTTTTT
CDR3 protein: CSVWTGGKLFF

clone size: once
V gene: TRBV7-2
J gene: TRBJ2-1
D gene: TRBD2
CDR3 DNA: TGTGCCAGCAGCCTCCTAGCGGGATTCTACAATGAGCAGTTCTTC
CDR3 protein: CASSLLAGFYNEQFF

clone size: .
V gene: TRBV19
J gene: TRBJ1-4
D gene: .
CDR3 DNA: TGTGCCAGTAGAGGAACAGAGTATGAAAAACTGTTTTTT
CDR3 protein: CASRGTEYEKLFF

clone size: .
V gene: TRBV24-1
J gene: TRBJ2-1
D gene: .
CDR3 DNA: TGTGCCACCAGTGATTCAGTTTCCTACAATGAGCAGTTCTTC
CDR3 protein: CATSDSVSYNEQFF

clone size: .
V gene: TRBV7-8
J gene: TRBJ1-2
D gene: .
CDR3 DNA: TGTGCCAGCAGCTTAGGTGGGGGCCCGGACGGCTACACCTTC
CDR3 protein: CASSLGGGPDGYTF

clone size: .
V gene: TRBV13
J gene: TRBJ2-5
D gene: TRBD2
CDR3 DNA: TGTGCCAGCAGCTTTGCCAGCGGGAGGGGTACAGAGACCCAGTACTTC
CDR3 protein: CASSFASGRGTETQYF

clone size: .
V gene: TRBV6-5
J gene: TRBJ2-5
D gene: .
CDR3 DNA: TGTGCCAGCAGTTCCCCATTTGACCGGGGGTCAGAGACCCAGTACTTC
CDR3 protein: CASSSPFDRGSETQYF